What follows is one T cell receptor beta chain and its context. Its antigen is still unknown. Here immunoSEQ multiplex PCR was the method, and the copy in TCRdb shows in-frame clones only, minus some. The sample records around 100,000 clones, roughly 93% being singletons. This record comes from a study of graft-versus-host responses after intestinal transplantation. Study-level results: Within allografts, high graft-versus-host to host-versus-graft clonal ratios were seen among patients with graft-donor T cell macrochimerism. Recipient-marrow GvH clones were detected, some having first appeared in ileum or blood.

The CDR3 spans 12 residues. Germline values: CDR1 SEHNR, CDR2 FQNEAQ (reference sequence). J gave up 10 bases and V 8 bases, and 10 bases lay outside the gene matches. V gene TRBV7-9 combines with J gene TRBJ1-1, with 7 bases that match TRBD1. This clonotype was obtained from a human donor who received an intestinal transplant. This specimen consisted of unstimulated CD8+ T cells sorted from spleen or lymph node cells, obtained before intestinal transplant. The CDR3 DNA reads as TGTGCCAGCTTAATTTTGGGACAGCTAGCTTTCTTT. It yields the protein CASLILGQLAFF.